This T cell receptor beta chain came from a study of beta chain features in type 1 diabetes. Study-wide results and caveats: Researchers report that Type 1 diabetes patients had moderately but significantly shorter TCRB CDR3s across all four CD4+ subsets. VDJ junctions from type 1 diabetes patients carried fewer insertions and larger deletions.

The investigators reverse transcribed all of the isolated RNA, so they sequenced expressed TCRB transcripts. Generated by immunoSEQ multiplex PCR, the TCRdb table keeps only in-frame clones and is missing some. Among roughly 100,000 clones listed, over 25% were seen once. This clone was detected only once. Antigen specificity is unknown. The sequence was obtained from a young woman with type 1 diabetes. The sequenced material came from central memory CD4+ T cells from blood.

CDR3 DNA: TGTGCCAGCAGGACTCGGGACAGGGGGCGCAATATCGAGCAGTACTTC. The encoded protein is CASRTRDRGRNIEQYF. The chain has TRBV2 and TRBJ2-7, with 12 bases fitting TRBD1. Germline CDR1 is SNHLY and CDR2 is FYNNEI. J lost 6 bases, V lost 6 bases, and 12 bases had no gene match. The CDR3 covers 16 residues.